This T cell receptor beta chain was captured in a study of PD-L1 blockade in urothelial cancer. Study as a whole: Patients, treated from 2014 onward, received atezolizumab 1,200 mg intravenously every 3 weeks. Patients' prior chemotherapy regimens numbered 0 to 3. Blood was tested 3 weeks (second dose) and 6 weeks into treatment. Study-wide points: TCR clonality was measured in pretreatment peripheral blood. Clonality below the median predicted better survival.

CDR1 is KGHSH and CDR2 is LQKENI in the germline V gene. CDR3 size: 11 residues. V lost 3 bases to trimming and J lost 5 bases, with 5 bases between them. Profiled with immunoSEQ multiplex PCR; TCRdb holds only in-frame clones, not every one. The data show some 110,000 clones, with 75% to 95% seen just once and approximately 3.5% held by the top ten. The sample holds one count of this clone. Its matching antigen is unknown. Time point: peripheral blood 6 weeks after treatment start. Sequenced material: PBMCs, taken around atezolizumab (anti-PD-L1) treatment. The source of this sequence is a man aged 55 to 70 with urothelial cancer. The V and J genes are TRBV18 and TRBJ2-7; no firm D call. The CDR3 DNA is TGTGCCAGCTCACCGGCGGACGAGCAGTACTTC. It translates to CASSPADEQYF.